The 14 T cell receptor beta chains below come from one sample, sequenced in a study of cytomegalovirus exposure and HLA in healthy donors. Primers for the PCR totalled 60 Vbeta and 13 Jbeta. Method: immunoSEQ multiplex PCR; TCRdb's copy keeps in-frame clones and lacks some. The sample lists fewer than 110,000 clones; 76% were seen once. Sequencing was done on a sample of PBMCs. The receptors shown here come from a man aged 35 to 55 in good health and CMV-seronegative.

This sequence joins TRBV19 and TRBJ1-5, with D possibly TRBD1 on 6 matching bases. The germline V gene has CDR1 LNHDA and CDR2 SQIVND (reference sequence). CDR3 length: 13 residues. V was cut by 4 bases and J by 4 bases, with 8 bases left in between. The CDR3 region is CASSTGVNQPQHF. The CDR3, as DNA: TGTGCCAGTAGTACAGGGGTAAATCAGCCCCAGCATTTT.

This chain connects TRBV5-1 to TRBJ1-4; D may be TRBD1 (5 bases). Per germline, CDR1 SGHRS and CDR2 YFSETQ. CDR3 length: 16 residues. V was trimmed by 0 bases and J by 0 bases, leaving 9 bases between them. The CDR3 reads CASSLDQGSTNEKLFF. The CDR3 DNA sequence: TGCGCCAGCAGCTTGGATCAGGGCTCAACTAATGAAAAACTGTTTTTT.

The chain links TRBV5-5 to TRBJ2-7, with TRBD1 matching 7 bases. The CDR3 sequence is 14 residues long. Germline lookup yields CDR1 SGHKS and CDR2 YYEKEE (reference sequence). The junction had 6 bases not matched to a gene; V was cut back by 4 bases and J by 2 bases. The CDR3 bases are TGTGCCAGCAGCAGATCGGGACAGCCCTACGAGCAGTACGTC. Its translation is CASSRSGQPYEQYV.

This chain links TRBV11-3 with TRBJ2-3; D may be TRBD2 (7 bases). CDR1 is SGHNT and CDR2 is YENEEA in the germline V gene. Trimming took 3 bases from V and 5 from J, leaving 12 bases between them. The CDR3 length is 14 residues. CDR3 sequence (DNA): TGTGCCAGCAGCTTGGGGGGGGGCATAGATACGCAGTATTTT. It translates to CASSLGGGIDTQYF.

The chain combines TRBV28 with TRBJ1-5; 8 bases map to TRBD1. In germline, CDR1 is MDHEN, CDR2 SYDVKM. Trimming cost V 8 bases and J 4 bases; bases outside gene matches: 4. The CDR3 is made up of 13 amino acids. CDR3 loop: CASGWTGNQPQHF. In DNA form, the CDR3 reads TGTGCCAGCGGTTGGACAGGGAATCAGCCCCAGCATTTT.

This clone was counted once. The chain joins TRBV5-1 to TRBJ1-1; maybe TRBD1 (5 bases). The CDR3 length is 17 residues. Germline V gives CDR1 SGHRS, CDR2 YFSETQ. Trimming took off 1 base at V and 2 bases at J, with 18 bases between the two ends. The CDR3 bases are TGCGCCAGCAGCTTGAGCGCGGCAGGGTGGGGAAACACTGAAGCTTTCTTT. Translation: CASSLSAAGWGNTEAFF.

The chain employs TRBV10-3 and TRBJ2-5; weak D call: TRBD1 (6 bases). The CDR3 extends over 13 amino acids. CDR1 is ENHRY, CDR2 SYGVKD, per germline. Trimming removed 6 bases from V and 5 bases from J, with 13 bases in between. The CDR3 DNA follows: TGTGCCATCAGCCTGGGGGCGGGCGAGACCCAGTACTTC. It translates to CAISLGAGETQYF.

The rearrangement joins TRBV2 to TRBJ1-2, with a possible D match to TRBD1 (6 bases). This CDR3 is built from 13 residues. V was trimmed by 4 bases and J by 8 bases, leaving 14 bases between them. CDR1 and CDR2 (germline): SNHLY, FYNNEI. Written as DNA, the CDR3 is TGTGCCAGCAGTGTGACTCAGGGGATGGGCTACACCTTC. It translates to CASSVTQGMGYTF.

The V gene is TRBV6-5, the J gene TRBJ1-2, with D maybe TRBD1 (5 bases). Germline loops: CDR1 MNHEY, CDR2 SVGAGI. This CDR3 has 13 residues. The V gene lost 6 bases and the J gene lost 6 bases, with 14 bases spanning the gap. The CDR3: CASRPLQEDGYTF. The CDR3 bases are TGTGCCAGCAGACCGTTACAGGAAGATGGCTACACCTTC.

This clone has only one observation. The chain uses TRBV5-1 and TRBJ2-5, with D possibly TRBD2 on 5 matching bases. Deletions cut 3 bases from V and 1 base from J, with 10 bases between. CDR1 is SGHRS, CDR2 YFSETQ, per germline. This CDR3 is 14 amino acids long. The CDR3 DNA sequence: TGCGCCAGCAGCTCCGGAGGCCCCCAAGAGACCCAGTACTTC. Amino acid sequence: CASSSGGPQETQYF.

This chain joins TRBV2 and TRBJ1-1; no definite D call. The CDR3 length is 13 residues. Germline V CDR1 and CDR2: SNHLY, FYNNEI. Trimming removed 7 bases at V and 1 base at J, with 10 bases between. For the CDR3, the DNA is TGTGCCAGCACCCCTGAGTCGAACACTGAAGCTTTCTTT. Translation: CASTPESNTEAFF.

The chain carries TRBV5-8 and TRBJ2-1, with D perhaps matching TRBD2 (5 bases). V lost 0 bases, J lost 10 bases, and 11 bases lay in between. Germline V CDR1 and CDR2: SGHTS, YDEGEE. This CDR3 comprises 13 residues. The CDR3 DNA reads as TGTGCCAGCAGCTTGGGGGCGAGGAGGGAGCAGTTCTTC. It encodes CASSLGARREQFF.

The chain carries TRBV7-7 and TRBJ2-5; 8 nucleotides align to TRBD2. This CDR3 region has 16 residues. V lost 1 base to trimming and J lost 1 base; unmatched junction nucleotides: 5. Germline V gives CDR1 SSHAT, CDR2 FNYEAQ (reference sequence). CDR3 amino acids: CASSLGLAGSQETQYF. CDR3 DNA sequence: TGTGCCAGCAGCTTAGGATTAGCGGGGAGCCAAGAGACCCAGTACTTC.

This chain connects TRBV27 to TRBJ2-5; TRBD1 agrees at 7 bases. The length of the CDR3 is 14 residues. Germline V gene lookup returns CDR1 MNHEY and CDR2 SMNVEV (reference sequence). The J segment lost 5 bases and the V segment lost 5 bases, leaving 8 bases of the junction unmatched. The CDR3 DNA reads as TGTGCCAGCAGTCAAAACAGGGGAAAGGAGACCCAGTACTTC. Translation gives CASSQNRGKETQYF.